One sample yielded the 10 T cell receptor gamma chains listed below, sequenced in a study of gamma-delta chains in newborns, infants, children. TCRdb re-called clones from the reads using CATT. The repertoire holds over 2,000 gamma-chain clones, with approximately 30% as singletons. Sequencing was carried out using blood. These receptors were collected from a child who was a newborn, infant or young child, either healthy, febrile or measles-vaccinated (not recorded which).

V is TRGV9 and J is TRGJ1 or TRGJ2. Per the germline V gene, CDR1 is GITISATS and CDR2 is ISYDGTV (reference sequence). This CDR3 is 15 amino acids long. V shed 2 bases, J shed 6 bases, and the junction held 13 bases outside the gene matches. The CDR3 spells CALWEAQGRFYKKLF. In DNA form, the CDR3 reads TGTGCCTTGTGGGAGGCCCAGGGGCGTTTTTATAAGAAACTCTTT.

About this clone itself: This same CDR3 is encoded by further DNA sequences in the sample. DNA of the CDR3: TGTGCCACCTGGGACGGGCCAAGTGATTGGATCAAGACGTTT. Translated: CATWDGPSDWIKTF. V gene TRGV2 combines with J gene TRGJP2. This CDR3 spans 14 amino acids. Germline CDR1 reads EGSNGY; CDR2 reads YDSYNSKV. V dropped 0 bases and J dropped 5; count of bases not matched to a gene: 3.

This clone appeared a few times. This sequence joins TRGV9 and TRGJP. V dropped 3 bases and J dropped 10; count of bases not matched to a gene: 12. The germline CDR1 and CDR2 sequences are GITISATS and ISYDGTV (reference sequence). This CDR3 has 17 residues. CDR3 protein: CALWESGFFLGKKIKVF. The CDR3 coding sequence is TGTGCCTTGTGGGAGTCGGGTTTTTTTTTGGGCAAAAAAATCAAGGTATTT.

This chain uses TRGV9 with TRGJ1 or TRGJ2. This CDR3 is built from 14 residues. CDR1 is GITISATS and CDR2 is ISYDGTV in the germline V gene (reference sequence). V was clipped by 3 bases and J by 0 bases; unmatched bases: 5. CDR3 region: CALWEPTNYYKKLF. CDR3 nucleotide sequence: TGTGCCTTGTGGGAGCCTACGAATTATTATAAGAAACTCTTT.

This clone appeared a few times. This DNA translates differently at residue 8 from the TCRdb protein, which is that of a much larger clone; a read error is likely, and the protein shown is the DNA's own translation. This sequence joins TRGV9 and TRGJP. Trimming cost V 0 bases and J 9 bases; bases outside gene matches: 5. Germline values: CDR1 GITISATS, CDR2 ISYDGTV (reference sequence). There are 16 residues in the CDR3. CDR3: CALWEVQPLGKKIKVF. CDR3 sequence (DNA): TGTGCCTTGTGGGAGGTGCAACCGTTGGGCAAAAAAATCAAGGTATTT.

This clone is hyperexpanded. Other nucleotide sequences from this sample produce the same CDR3. J is TRGJP and V is TRGV9. The CDR3 covers 15 residues. J gave up 4 bases and V 3 bases, and 0 bases lay outside the gene matches. Germline V lookup: CDR1 GITISATS, CDR2 ISYDGTV (reference sequence). This CDR3 reads CALWEQELGKKIKVF. The CDR3 coding sequence is TGTGCCTTGTGGGAGCAAGAGTTGGGCAAAAAAATCAAGGTATTT.

The chain carries TRGV9 and TRGJP. Per germline, CDR1 GITISATS and CDR2 ISYDGTV (reference sequence). The CDR3 runs to 17 residues. V lost 3 bases and J lost 4; bases outside the gene matches: 6. The CDR3 nucleotides read TGTGCCTTGTGGGAGACAGTTCAAGAGTTGGGCAAAAAAATCAAGGTATTT. It is translated as CALWETVQELGKKIKVF.

The rearrangement links TRGV9 to TRGJ1 or TRGJ2. Germline V CDR1 and CDR2: GITISATS, ISYDGTV (reference sequence). The CDR3 contains 17 residues. The ends lost 3 bases at V and 9 bases at J; junction bases unmatched: 23. DNA of the CDR3: TGTGCCTTGTGGGAGCCCCCCCCTGGCCTCGACTCGCGTAAGAAACTCTTT. Translating it yields CALWEPPPGLDSRKKLF.

This rearrangement joins TRGV3 to TRGJ1 or TRGJ2. V shed 2 bases, J shed 12 bases, and the junction held 4 bases outside the gene matches. Germline CDR1 VTNTFY, CDR2 YDVSTARD (reference sequence). This CDR3 has 10 residues. The CDR3 DNA reads TGTGCCACCTGGGACATCGGGAAACTCTTT. Translating it yields CATWDIGKLF.

The chain recombines TRGV9 with TRGJP. Per the germline V gene, CDR1 is GITISATS and CDR2 is ISYDGTV (reference sequence). This CDR3 has 16 amino acids. The junction had 4 bases not matched to a gene; V was cut back by 4 bases and J by 4 bases. CDR3 sequence: CALWDLQELGKKIKVF. As DNA, the CDR3 is TGTGCCTTGTGGGACCTACAAGAGTTGGGCAAAAAAATCAAGGTATTT.